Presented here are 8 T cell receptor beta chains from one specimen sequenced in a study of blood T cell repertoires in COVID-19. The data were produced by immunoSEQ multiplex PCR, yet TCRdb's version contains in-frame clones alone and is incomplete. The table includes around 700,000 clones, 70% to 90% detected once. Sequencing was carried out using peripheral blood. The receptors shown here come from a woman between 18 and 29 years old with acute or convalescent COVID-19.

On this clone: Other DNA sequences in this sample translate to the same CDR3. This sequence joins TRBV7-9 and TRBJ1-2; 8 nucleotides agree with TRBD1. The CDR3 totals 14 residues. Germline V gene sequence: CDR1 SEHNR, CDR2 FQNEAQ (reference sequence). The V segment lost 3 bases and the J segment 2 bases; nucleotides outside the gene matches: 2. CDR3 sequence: CASSFSGGNYGYTF. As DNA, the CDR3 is TGTGCCAGCAGCTTCTCAGGGGGCAACTATGGCTACACCTTC.

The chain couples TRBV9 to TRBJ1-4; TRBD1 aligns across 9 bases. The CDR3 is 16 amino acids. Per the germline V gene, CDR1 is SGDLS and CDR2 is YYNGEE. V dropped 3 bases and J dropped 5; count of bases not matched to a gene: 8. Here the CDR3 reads CASSEGTGTGNEKLFF. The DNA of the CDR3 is TGTGCCAGCAGCGAGGGGACGGGGACAGGGAATGAAAAACTGTTTTTT.

The CDR3 DNA sequence: TGTGCCACCAGTGAACGGGGGTTCTACGAGCAGTACTTC. Translating it yields CATSERGFYEQYF. The rearrangement joins TRBV24-1 to TRBJ2-7, with D possibly matching TRBD2 (6 bases). The V gene lost 4 bases and the J gene lost 3 bases, with 9 bases spanning the gap. The germline CDR1 and CDR2 sequences are KGHDR and SFDVKD. This CDR3 is built from 13 residues.

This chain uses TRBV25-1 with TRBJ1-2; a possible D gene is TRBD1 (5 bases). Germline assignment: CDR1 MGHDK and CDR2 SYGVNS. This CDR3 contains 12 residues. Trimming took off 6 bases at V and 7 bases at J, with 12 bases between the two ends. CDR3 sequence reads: CASSPGRTGYTF. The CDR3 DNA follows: TGTGCCAGCAGCCCAGGGCGGACTGGCTACACCTTC.

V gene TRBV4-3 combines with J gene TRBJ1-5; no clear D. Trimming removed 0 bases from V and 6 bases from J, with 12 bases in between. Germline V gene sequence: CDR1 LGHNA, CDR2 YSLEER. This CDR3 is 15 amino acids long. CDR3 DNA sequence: TGCGCCAGCAGCCAAGAGAGTAGAGGGTTTCAGCCCCAGCATTTT. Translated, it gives CASSQESRGFQPQHF.

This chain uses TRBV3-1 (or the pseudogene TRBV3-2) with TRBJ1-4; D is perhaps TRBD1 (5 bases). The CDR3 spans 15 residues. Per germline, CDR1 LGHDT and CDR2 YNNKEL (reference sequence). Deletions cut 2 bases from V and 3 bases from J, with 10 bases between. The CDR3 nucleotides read TGTGCCAGCAGCCAAAGGGGAAACCCTAATGAAAAACTGTTTTTT. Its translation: CASSQRGNPNEKLFF.

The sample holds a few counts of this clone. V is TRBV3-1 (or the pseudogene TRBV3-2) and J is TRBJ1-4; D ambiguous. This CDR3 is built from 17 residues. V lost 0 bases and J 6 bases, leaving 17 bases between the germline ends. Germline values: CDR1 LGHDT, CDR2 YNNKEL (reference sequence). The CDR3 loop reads CASSQESSGEGYEKLFF. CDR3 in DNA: TGTGCCAGCAGCCAAGAGTCCTCCGGGGAGGGATATGAAAAACTGTTTTTT.

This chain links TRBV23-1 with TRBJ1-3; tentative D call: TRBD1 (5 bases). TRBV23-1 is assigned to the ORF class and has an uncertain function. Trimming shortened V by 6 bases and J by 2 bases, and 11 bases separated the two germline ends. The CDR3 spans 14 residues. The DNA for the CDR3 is TGCGCCAGCAGACCAGGGCTGGCTGGAAACACCATATATTTT. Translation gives CASRPGLAGNTIYF.